This T cell receptor (beta chain) was obtained from a study of vaccination and CD4 T cells after COVID-19. The sample's treatment: approximately nine-day PBMC culture with coronavirus spike peptide pools or control peptides (ViraFEST assay). The CDR3 has 14 residues. The V gene lost 4 bases and the J gene lost 1 base, with 10 bases spanning the gap. Germline CDR1 and CDR2: MNHEY and SMNVEV (reference sequence). This clonotype is judged medium-sized (0.01 to 0.1%). No antigen is known for it. The Oncomine TCR Beta short-read assay was what sequenced the DNA obtained from cultured CD4+ T cells. TCRdb re-called the PCR reads through MiXCR, storing one row per CDR3 protein. The data contain 3,500 to 4,500 distinct CDR3 sequences, 19% of them seen just once; the ten biggest clones take up roughly 20%.

Material: CD4+ T cells from blood, cultured in vitro. V usage is TRBV27 and J usage is TRBJ1-1; D not resolved. This clonotype was sampled from a human donor who had recovered from COVID-19. Here the CDR3 DNA reads TGTGCCAGCAGTTCTGGACGGGCGAACACTGAAGCTTTCTTT. Its protein product is CASSSGRANTEAFF.